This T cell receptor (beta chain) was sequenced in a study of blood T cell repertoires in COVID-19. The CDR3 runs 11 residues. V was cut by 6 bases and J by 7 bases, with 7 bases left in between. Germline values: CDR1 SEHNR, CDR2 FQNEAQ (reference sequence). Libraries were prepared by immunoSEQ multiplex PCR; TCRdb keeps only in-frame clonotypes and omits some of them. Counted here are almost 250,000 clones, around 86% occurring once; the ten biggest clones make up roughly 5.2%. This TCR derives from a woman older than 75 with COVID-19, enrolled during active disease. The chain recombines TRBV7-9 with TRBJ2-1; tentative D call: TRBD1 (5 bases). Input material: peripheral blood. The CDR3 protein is CASRGDNEQFF. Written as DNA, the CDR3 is TGTGCCAGCAGAGGGGATAATGAGCAGTTCTTC.